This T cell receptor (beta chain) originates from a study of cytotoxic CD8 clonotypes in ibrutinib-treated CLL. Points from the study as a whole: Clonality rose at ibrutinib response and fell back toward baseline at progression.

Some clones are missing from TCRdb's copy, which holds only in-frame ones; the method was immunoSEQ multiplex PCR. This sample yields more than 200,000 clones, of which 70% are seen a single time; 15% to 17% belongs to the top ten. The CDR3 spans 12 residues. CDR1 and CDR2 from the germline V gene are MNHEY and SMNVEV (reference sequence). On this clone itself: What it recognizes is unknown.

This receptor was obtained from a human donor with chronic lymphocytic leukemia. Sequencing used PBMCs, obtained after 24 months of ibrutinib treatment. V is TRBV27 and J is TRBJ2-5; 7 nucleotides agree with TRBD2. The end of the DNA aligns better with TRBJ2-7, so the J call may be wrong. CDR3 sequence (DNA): TGTGCCAGCAGTTTAACGGGGGGCGAGCAGTACTTC. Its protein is CASSLTGGEQYF.